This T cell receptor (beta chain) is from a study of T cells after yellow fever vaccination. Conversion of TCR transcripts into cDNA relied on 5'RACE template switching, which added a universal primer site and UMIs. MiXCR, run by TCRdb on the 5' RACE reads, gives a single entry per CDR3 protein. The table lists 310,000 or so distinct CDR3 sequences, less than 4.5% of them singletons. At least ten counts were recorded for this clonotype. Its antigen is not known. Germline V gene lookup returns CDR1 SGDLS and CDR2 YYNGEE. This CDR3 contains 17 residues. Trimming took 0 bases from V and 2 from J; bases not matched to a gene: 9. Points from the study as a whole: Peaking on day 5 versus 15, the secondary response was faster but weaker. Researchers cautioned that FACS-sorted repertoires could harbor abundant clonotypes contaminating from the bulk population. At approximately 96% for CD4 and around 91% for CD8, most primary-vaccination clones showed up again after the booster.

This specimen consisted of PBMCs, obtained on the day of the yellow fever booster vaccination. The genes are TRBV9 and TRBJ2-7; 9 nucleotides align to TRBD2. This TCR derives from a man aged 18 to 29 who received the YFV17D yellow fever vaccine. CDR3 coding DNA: TGTGCCAGCAGCGTAGGACCTGCTAGCGGGGCCACCTACGAGCAGTACTTC. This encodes CASSVGPASGATYEQYF.